Shown below are 8 T cell receptor beta chains from a single sample sequenced in a study of shared clonotypes between healthy human individuals. Sequenced by immunoSEQ multiplex PCR; TCRdb stores in-frame clones only, minus some. The table includes roughly 1.5 million clones, 95% to 99% detected once. Sequenced sample: naive CD4+ T cells sorted from blood. Subset here: CD45RA+ positively selected. These receptor sequences come from a man aged 30-40 years in good health.

The J gene is TRBJ2-7, the V gene TRBV28; D gene uncertain. The CDR3 sequence is 14 residues long. Germline V gene lookup returns CDR1 MDHEN and CDR2 SYDVKM. Trimming took 6 bases from V and 4 from J, leaving 16 bases between them. CDR3 sequence reads: CASSSLLPAYEQYF. In nucleotides, the CDR3 is TGTGCCAGCAGCTCTCTACTACCTGCGTACGAGCAGTACTTC.

V and J are TRBV29-1 and TRBJ2-7; D perhaps matches TRBD2 (6 bases). CDR1 and CDR2 (germline): SQVTM, ANQGSEA. This CDR3 has 13 amino acids. V lost 7 bases and J 6 bases, leaving 19 bases between the germline ends. The CDR3 DNA sequence: TGCAGCGGCCGGGAGACCGTTACTTCCGAGCAGTACTTC. Translation gives CSGRETVTSEQYF.

On this clone: Other DNA sequences of this sample code for an identical CDR3. The rearrangement links TRBV7-9 to TRBJ2-1; 7 nucleotides align to TRBD1. V was clipped by 5 bases and J by 7 bases; unmatched bases: 2. The germline V gene has CDR1 SEHNR and CDR2 FQNEAQ (reference sequence). The CDR3 has 12 residues. As DNA, the CDR3 is TGTGCCAGCAGCATACAGGGGAATGAGCAGTTCTTC. It specifies CASSIQGNEQFF.

As regards this clone: The same CDR3 also results from other DNA sequences found in this sample. This rearrangement joins TRBV5-1 to TRBJ2-2; no firm D call. Trimming removed 4 bases at V and 1 base at J, with 11 bases between. Germline CDR1 is SGHRS and CDR2 is YFSETQ. CDR3 length equals 15 residues. CDR3 residues: CASSLPSGNTGELFF. The CDR3 region has the DNA TGCGCCAGCAGCCTGCCGTCAGGGAACACCGGGGAGCTGTTTTTT.

CDR3 sequence: CASSVGASAPYGYTF. The CDR3 region has the DNA TGTGCCAGCAGCGTAGGGGCATCTGCCCCCTATGGCTACACCTTC. V usage is TRBV9 and J usage is TRBJ1-2; D not resolved. The CDR3 covers 15 residues. Trimming cost V 0 bases and J 4 bases, with 13 bases left between them. Germline values: CDR1 SGDLS, CDR2 YYNGEE.

The V gene is TRBV10-2, the J gene TRBJ2-3; TRBD2 matches at 11 bases. Germline V gene data show CDR1 as WSHSY and CDR2 as SAAADI. J was trimmed by 0 bases and V by 0 bases; bases with no gene match: 5. The CDR3 consists of 18 residues. CDR3 bases: TGCGCCAGCAGTGAGTCGAAGGGACTAGCGGCTAGCACAGATACGCAGTATTTT. Translating gives CASSESKGLAASTDTQYF.

This chain joins TRBV30 and TRBJ2-3; TRBD1 agrees at 7 bases. The V segment lost 8 bases and the J segment 0 bases; nucleotides outside the gene matches: 11. The CDR3 has 15 residues. Germline CDR1 and CDR2: GTSNPN and SVGIG (reference sequence). DNA for the CDR3: TGTGCCCTCAACAGGGGACCCACTAGCACAGATACGCAGTATTTT. Translated, it gives CALNRGPTSTDTQYF.

The chain uses TRBV6-1 and TRBJ2-3; D is ambiguous. CDR3 size: 13 residues. The V and J ends lost 3 bases and 10 bases respectively, with 14 bases between them. Per the germline V gene, CDR1 is MNHNS and CDR2 is SASEGT. In DNA form, the CDR3 reads TGTGCCAGCAGTGATTTCATAGGGCTCCCGCAGTATTTT. Residues: CASSDFIGLPQYF.